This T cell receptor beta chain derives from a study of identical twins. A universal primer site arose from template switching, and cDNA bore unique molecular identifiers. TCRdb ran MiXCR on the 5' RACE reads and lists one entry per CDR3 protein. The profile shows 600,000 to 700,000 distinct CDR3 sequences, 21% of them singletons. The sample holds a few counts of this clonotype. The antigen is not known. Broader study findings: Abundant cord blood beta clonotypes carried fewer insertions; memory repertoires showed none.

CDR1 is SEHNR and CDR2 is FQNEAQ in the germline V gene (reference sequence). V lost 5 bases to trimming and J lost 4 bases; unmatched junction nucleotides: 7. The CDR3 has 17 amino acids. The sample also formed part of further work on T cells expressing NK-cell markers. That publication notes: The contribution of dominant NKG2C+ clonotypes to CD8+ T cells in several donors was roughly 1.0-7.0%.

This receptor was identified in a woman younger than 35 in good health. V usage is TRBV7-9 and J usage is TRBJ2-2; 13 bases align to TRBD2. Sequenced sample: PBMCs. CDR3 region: CASSRTSGSLITGELFF. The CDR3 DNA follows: TGTGCCAGCAGCAGGACTAGCGGGAGCCTTATCACCGGGGAGCTGTTTTTT.